This entry is about one TCR beta chain. Compared with germline, one end of the junction differs, possibly owing to a read error. Source study methods: Amplifying reference gene primers gave estimates of nucleated cell counts. Repertoires were generated with immunoSEQ multiplex PCR, while TCRdb's copy carries only in-frame clones and drops some. Clone size and V and J calls were adopted from that table, with D and trimming inferred from the DNA. The table lists about 280,000 clones, approximately 85% of them singletons, with more than 4.5% in the top ten. The entry originates in a study of blood T cell repertoires in COVID-19. Study context: From T cells, B-cell-depleted T cells, or PBMCs came the material, which was cDNA or gDNA.

Germline-derived CDR1 and CDR2 are SGHAT and FQNNGV. The CDR3 extends over 14 amino acids. The sample comprised peripheral blood. The receptor's source is a man aged 45-60 years with active or convalescent COVID-19. V usage is TRBV11-2 and J usage is TRBJ1-2; D call uncertain. The CDR3 protein is CASSIEQSLGGYTF. The DNA of the CDR3 is TGTGCCAGCAGCATAGAACAGAGCTTAGGTGGCTACACCTTC.